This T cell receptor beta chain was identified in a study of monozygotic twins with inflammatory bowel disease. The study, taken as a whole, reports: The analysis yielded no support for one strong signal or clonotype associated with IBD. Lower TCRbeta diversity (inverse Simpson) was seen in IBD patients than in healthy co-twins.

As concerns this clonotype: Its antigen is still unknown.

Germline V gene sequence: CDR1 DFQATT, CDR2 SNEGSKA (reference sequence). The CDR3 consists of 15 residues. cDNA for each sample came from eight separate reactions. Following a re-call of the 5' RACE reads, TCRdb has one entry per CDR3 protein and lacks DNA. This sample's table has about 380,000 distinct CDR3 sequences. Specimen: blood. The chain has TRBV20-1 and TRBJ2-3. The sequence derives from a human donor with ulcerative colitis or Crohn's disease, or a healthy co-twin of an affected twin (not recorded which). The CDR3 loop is CSARRQTISTDTQYF.